Reported below is one T cell receptor (beta chain). This clone was observed a single time. Its antigen target is currently unknown. No base qualities exist here, and no much larger clone lies one base off it. The data derive from a study of control samples from healthy donors and cancer patients (dated by TCRdb to the early 2020s). The CDR3, from cysteine to phenylalanine, totals 16 residues. Just the 48-base CDR3 DNA is kept, in frame starting at base 1. CDR1 and CDR2 (MNHEY, SVGEGT) derive from the germline V gene. Trimming costs V 4 bases and J 5 bases, and their ends lie 18 bases apart. Library preparation was by the immunoSEQ multiplex PCR assay. TCRdb re-hosts the immuneACCESS table, in-frame sequences only. Its copies lack some clones; in the studies checked, an unresolved V gene accounts for under half of them, and the cause for the rest is not known. For this sample the table gives under 450,000 clones, of which 75% to 95% were detected only once. The ten largest clones take up more than 6% of the sample.

Sequenced input: PBMCs. The rearrangement combines TRBV6-2 or TRBV6-3 with TRBJ2-1; the D gene identity is not certain. The TCR originated in a man aged 40-49 years with head and neck cancer. The DNA sequence is as follows: TGTGCCAGCAGTTCCCCGAACGCGGACCGGCACAATGAGCAGTTCTTC. This sequence encodes CASSSPNADRHNEQFF.